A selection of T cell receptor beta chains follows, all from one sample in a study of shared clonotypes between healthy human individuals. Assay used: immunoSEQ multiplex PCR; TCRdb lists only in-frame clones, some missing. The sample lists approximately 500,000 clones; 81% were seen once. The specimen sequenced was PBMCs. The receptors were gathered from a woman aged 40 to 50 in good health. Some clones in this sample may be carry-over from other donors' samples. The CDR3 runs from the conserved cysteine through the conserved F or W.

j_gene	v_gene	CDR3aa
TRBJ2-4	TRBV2	CASKLAGGPEYF
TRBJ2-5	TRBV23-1	CASSQGTGKRYQETQYF
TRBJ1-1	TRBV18	CASSPGVRYTEAFF
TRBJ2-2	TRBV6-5	CASSYSRGHNTGELFF
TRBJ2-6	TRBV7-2	CASSSGAGANVLTF
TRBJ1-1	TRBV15	CATSRGQGSNTEAFF
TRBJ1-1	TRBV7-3	CASGEGGPNTEAFF
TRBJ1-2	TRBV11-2	CASSDRRTGRVYGYTF
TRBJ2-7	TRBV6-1	CASSEVGFYEQYF
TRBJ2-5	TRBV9	CASSLRPTQETQYF
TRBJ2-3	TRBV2	CASSFGILTDTQYF
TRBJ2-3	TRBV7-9	CASRTGSADTQYF
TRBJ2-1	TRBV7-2	CASSSGLAGVEQFF
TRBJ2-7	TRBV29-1	CSVLGQHYEQYF
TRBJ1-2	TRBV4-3	CASSQDRAGEDGYTF